This is a list of T cell receptor beta chains from one sample in a study of identical twins. TCRdb re-called the 5' RACE reads through MiXCR, storing one row per CDR3 protein. The sample shows about 890,000 distinct CDR3 sequences, about 12% of them seen only once. These same records also appear under a second study, on yellow fever vaccine responses in identical twins.

Sequenced input: PBMCs. Source of these receptors: a young woman in good health. The CDR3 runs from the conserved cysteine through the conserved F or W. Fields, in order: J gene, clone size, D gene, V gene, CDR3 DNA, CDR3 protein. A D gene is named only where the DNA matches it firmly. The size of a clone is reported for some rows only, either as once, few or many, or as a class for expanded clones.

>TRBJ2-2|-|-|TRBV15
TGTGCCACCCGGGACCGATCAAACACCGGGGAGCTGTTTTTT
CATRDRSNTGELFF
>TRBJ2-2|-|-|TRBV10-3
TGTGCCATCAGTCTGGGGGGAGGCCCGAACACCGGGGAGCTGTTTTTT
CAISLGGGPNTGELFF
>TRBJ1-1|few|-|TRBV20-1
TGCAGTGCTAGTTGGAACAGGGCGGAGACTGAAGCTTTCTTT
CSASWNRAETEAFF
>TRBJ1-3|-|-|TRBV7-2
TGTGCCAGCAGCTTAGTCGCGGCTGGAAACACCATATATTTT
CASSLVAAGNTIYF
>TRBJ2-1|few|TRBD2|TRBV5-1
TGCGCCAGCAGAGTTAGCGGGAGTGCCTACAATGAGCAGTTCTTC
CASRVSGSAYNEQFF
>TRBJ2-1|-|TRBD2|TRBV9
TGTGCCAGCAGCGTAGTAGCGGGGATATTCTACAATGAGCAGTTCTTC
CASSVVAGIFYNEQFF
>TRBJ1-5|many|-|TRBV6-2/TRBV6-3
TGTGCCAGCAGGATCGGGACACTTAGCAATCAGCCCCAGCATTTT
CASRIGTLSNQPQHF
>TRBJ2-2|-|-|TRBV5-5
TGTGCCAGCGAACTACAGGGTACCGGGGAGCTGTTTTTT
CASELQGTGELFF
>TRBJ2-1|-|TRBD1|TRBV7-9
TGTGCCAGCAGCGCCTTGACAGGGGATGAGCAGTTCTTC
CASSALTGDEQFF
>TRBJ1-6|few|-|TRBV3-1
TGTGCCAGCAGCCATCAGGGCCTTTCACCCCTCCACTTT
CASSHQGLSPLHF
>TRBJ2-1|-|-|TRBV4-1
TGCGCCAGCAGCCAAATCCCCGAGTACAATGAGCAGTTCTTC
CASSQIPEYNEQFF
>TRBJ2-1|few|-|TRBV12-3/TRBV12-4
TGTGCCAGCAGGCTCGGAGTAGAGCAGTTCTTC
CASRLGVEQFF
>TRBJ1-5|-|TRBD1|TRBV3-1
TGTGCCAGCAGTCGTTTCAGGGGGCCCAATCAGCCCCAGCATTTT
CASSRFRGPNQPQHF